The present T cell receptor beta chain was sequenced within a study of blood T cell repertoires in COVID-19. In the study overall: Donors in the United States, Italy and Spain gave samples during acute or convalescent COVID-19. The cDNA or gDNA used as material had been derived from T cells, B-cell-depleted T cells, or PBMCs.

This CDR3 region has 12 residues. The germline V gene has CDR1 SGHAT and CDR2 FQNNGV. A note on this clone: One junction end disagrees with the germline gene, perhaps due to a read error.

Original processing notes: Amplification from reference gene primers served as the basis for estimated nucleated cell counts. The assay was immunoSEQ multiplex PCR, and TCRdb's table has in-frame clones only and misses some. V and J calls and clone size are given by that table; D and trimming were obtained from the DNA. The sample has around 40,000 clones, roughly 78% seen once; the top ten hold more than 30%. The chain has TRBV11-2 and TRBJ2-2, with D perhaps TRBD2 (6 bases). The source of this sequence is a man aged 80 or over with active or convalescent COVID-19. The sample was peripheral blood. CDR3 protein: CASSLEEGWLFF. Written as DNA, the CDR3 is TGTGCCAGCAGCCTAGAGGAGGGATGGCTGTTTTTT. Filled out from reference TRBV11-2 and TRBJ2-2, the complete variable domain reads EAGVAQSPRYKIIEKRQSVAFWCNPISGHATLYWYQQILGQGPKLLIQFQNNGVVDDSQLPKDRFSAERLKGVDSTLKIQPAKLEDSAVYLCASSLEEGWLFFGEGSRLTVL.